The 8 T cell receptor beta chains below come from one sample, sequenced in a study of T cell repertoires in cytomegalovirus infection. A single record per CDR3 protein comes from TCRdb applying MiXCR to the reads. The table shows around 530,000 distinct CDR3 sequences, with 16% occurring only once. Input material: CD8+ T cells from PBMCs. The receptors come from a human donor in good health (CMV status not recorded). Some clones in this sample may be carry-over from other donors' samples.

This clonotype has a count of ten or more. The chain combines TRBV23-1 with TRBJ1-5; a possible D gene is TRBD1 (6 bases). TRBV23-1 qualifies as an ORF whose function is uncertain. The V and J ends lost 2 bases and 0 bases respectively, with 14 bases between them. The CDR3 contains 17 residues. The CDR3 DNA is TGCGCCAGCAGTCAAAGGGACAAACCATATAGCAATCAGCCCCAGCATTTT. It yields the protein CASSQRDKPYSNQPQHF.

The chain uses TRBV4-2 and TRBJ2-1; 7 bases are shared with TRBD2. The CDR3 is 14 amino acids. J lost 6 bases, V lost 4 bases, and 6 bases had no gene match. The germline CDR1 and CDR2 sequences are LGHNA and YNFKEQ. CDR3 DNA sequence: TGTGCCAGCAGCCCAGCGGGACGAGGCAATGAGCAGTTCTTC. Translating it yields CASSPAGRGNEQFF.

There are a few counts of this clonotype. J is TRBJ2-1 and V is TRBV20-1; 8 bases are shared with TRBD1. There are 15 residues in the CDR3. Germline values: CDR1 DFQATT, CDR2 SNEGSKA (reference sequence). V was pared by 6 bases and J by 6 bases, with 13 bases of the junction left unmatched. The CDR3 region is CSARPAGGAFNEQFF. The CDR3 DNA reads as TGCAGTGCCAGACCCGCAGGGGGCGCCTTCAATGAGCAGTTCTTC.

Regarding this clonotype: Its ends do not fully match the called genes, so a read error is possible. V gene TRBV28 combines with J gene TRBJ2-5; 7 bases match TRBD2. This CDR3 spans 16 amino acids. Germline V gene lookup returns CDR1 MDHEN and CDR2 SYDVKM. CDR3 sequence reads: CASSLYLSGGLETKYF. CDR3 in DNA: TGTGCAAGCAGTCTCTATTTGTCGGGAGGACTGGAGACCAAGTACTTC.

This clonotype was counted ten times or more. The gene calls are TRBV11-2 and TRBJ1-6; TRBD1 agrees at 8 bases. The germline gives CDR1 SGHAT, CDR2 FQNNGV. The CDR3 length is 15 residues. V shed 4 bases, J shed 7 bases, and the junction held 6 bases outside the gene matches. CDR3 sequence: CASSSWTGKNSPLHF. The CDR3 region has the DNA TGTGCCAGCAGCTCCTGGACAGGGAAGAATTCACCCCTCCACTTT.

This chain connects TRBV5-1 to TRBJ1-6; D not resolved. The CDR3 runs to 16 residues. V dropped 4 bases and J dropped 0 bases, with 11 bases sitting between them. Germline lookup yields CDR1 SGHRS and CDR2 YFSETQ. In nucleotides, the CDR3 is TGCGCCAGCAGCCTCTATGTCCCCTCCTATAATTCACCCCTCCACTTT. Protein sequence: CASSLYVPSYNSPLHF.

This sequence joins TRBV7-9 and TRBJ2-7, with D uncertain. The germline V gene has CDR1 SEHNR and CDR2 FQNEAQ (reference sequence). The CDR3 runs 14 residues. V lost 1 base to trimming and J lost 1 base, with 8 bases between them. This CDR3 reads CASSLVAQSYEQYF. The CDR3 DNA is TGTGCCAGCAGCTTAGTTGCACAGTCCTACGAGCAGTACTTC.

This clonotype was detected many times. The gene calls are TRBV7-8 and TRBJ1-4; D call uncertain. With 1 base removed from V and 2 bases from J, the gap between germline ends came to 14 bases. Germline CDR1 and CDR2: SGHVS and FQNEAQ. The CDR3 loop spans 17 amino acids. The CDR3 DNA sequence: TGTGCCAGCAGCTTAGGGATAGGGTTTGACACTAATGAAAAACTGTTTTTT. It codes for CASSLGIGFDTNEKLFF.